This T cell receptor beta chain was identified in a study of OX40 agonist ivuxolimab in advanced cancers. Germline CDR1 reads MNHEY; CDR2 reads SMNVEV (reference sequence). Trimming removed 6 bases from V and 0 bases from J; junction bases left unmatched: 11. This CDR3 contains 17 residues. The assay was immunoSEQ multiplex PCR, and TCRdb's table has in-frame clones only and misses some. The sample lists tens of thousands of clones; approximately 80% were seen once. The receptor's source is an adult with an advanced solid tumor such as melanoma, head and neck, liver or kidney cancer. This chain connects TRBV27 to TRBJ2-1; TRBD2 aligns across 7 bases. The sample in question was CD4+ or CD8+ T cells sorted from blood, obtained in a trial of the OX40 agonist ivuxolimab. The CDR3 nucleotides are TGTGCCAGCAGCCGCATGGGGGGGGGAAGCTCCTACAATGAGCAGTTCTTC. This gives the protein CASSRMGGGSSYNEQFF.